Below, one T cell receptor (beta chain) is given with its context. What it recognizes is unknown. This record comes from a study of cytomegalovirus exposure and HLA in healthy donors. Across the whole study: An early data release held approximately 80 million unique TCRs from HLA-typed donors.

At the time of sampling, donors were nominally healthy, though unrecorded immune exposures were likely. Findings of the study overall: An ancestry cluster, one associated with Asian ancestry, reportedly showed fewer N-insertions than the approximately 670-donor mean in a later analysis.

The PCR used 60 Vbeta and 13 Jbeta primers. The method was immunoSEQ multiplex PCR; TCRdb's version includes in-frame clones alone and lacks a portion of them. Of 150,000 to 180,000 clones in the sample, 74% are singletons; the top ten hold 2.1%. This clonotype was obtained from a man aged 25-45 years in good health and CMV-seronegative. The sequenced sample was PBMCs.

CDR3 loop: CASSTYNGGTEAFF. In nucleotides, the CDR3 is TGTGCCAGCAGTACGTATAACGGGGGCACTGAAGCTTTCTTT. The chain employs TRBV27 and TRBJ1-1; TRBD1 might be the D (5 bases). The CDR3 totals 14 residues. The germline CDR1 and CDR2 sequences are MNHEY and SMNVEV (reference sequence). Trimming cost V 5 bases and J 4 bases, with 14 bases left between them.